The clone carrying this T cell receptor (beta chain) was recorded a few times. One entry per CDR3 protein results from TCRdb running MiXCR on the PCR reads. Of fewer than 350,000 distinct CDR3 sequences in the sample, 24% are singletons; the top ten hold around 0.76%. The sample comes from a study of molecular identifiers for immune sequencing clone quantification. This CDR3 is 15 amino acids long. V lost 5 bases, J lost 2 bases, and 5 bases stayed unmatched. The germline V gene has CDR1 SGHTA and CDR2 FQGNSA. This chain uses TRBV7-2 with TRBJ2-7, with 11 bases fitting TRBD1. The receptor was isolated from a human donor in good health. Some libraries in this study had Jurkat cell RNA spiked in. The material sequenced was naive CD8+ T cells from blood, with Jurkat cell RNA spiked in. Subset here: FACS-sorted CD8+CD4-CCR7+CD45RA+ naive T cells. CDR3 nucleotide sequence: TGTGCCAGCAGCGACGGGACAGGGGGTGCCTACGAGCAGTACTTC. The encoded protein is CASSDGTGGAYEQYF.